This T cell receptor beta chain was captured in a study of blood T cell repertoires in COVID-19. Overall study context: From the United States, Italy and Spain came samples of acute and convalescent COVID-19.

The CDR3 extends over 17 amino acids. The V end was cut by 2 bases, the J end by 4 bases, with 18 bases between. Germline assignment: CDR1 KGHSH and CDR2 LQKENI. Profiling relied on immunoSEQ multiplex PCR, and the TCRdb table lists in-frame clones only, not all of them. The sample yields fewer than 250,000 clones, about 85% seen once. The specimen was peripheral blood. The sequence was collected from a man aged 40-49 years with acute or convalescent COVID-19. This chain links TRBV18 with TRBJ1-5, with D perhaps matching TRBD1 (6 bases). The CDR3 loop reads CASSPSSGGPDNQPQHF. The CDR3 DNA reads TGTGCCAGCTCACCATCTTCGGGGGGGCCAGATAATCAGCCCCAGCATTTT. Filled out from reference TRBV18 and TRBJ1-5, the complete variable domain reads NAGVMQNPRHLVRRRGQEARLRCSPMKGHSHVYWYRQLPEEGLKFMVYLQKENIIDESGMPKERFSAEFPKEGPSILRIQQVVRGDSAAYFCASSPSSGGPDNQPQHFGDGTRLSIL.